The following is a T cell receptor (beta chain) sequence with its context. The antigen is undetermined. The entry originates in a study of shared clonotypes between healthy human individuals. On the study more broadly: Serving as donors were two women and a few men, whose ages spanned 18 to 49. Study-wide results and limits: Across subsets, estimated richness was generally greater for naive than for memory populations.

Naive CD8 cells, CD45RO-negative and positively selected for CCR7, excluded terminally differentiated effector memory CD45RA+ cells. The input for sorted-subset replicate PCRs was around 0.2 ug DNA, tens of thousands of T cell genomes. The method was immunoSEQ multiplex PCR; TCRdb's version includes in-frame clones alone and lacks a portion of them. The sample has under 2,000,000 clones; approximately 94% are singletons. Specimen: naive CD8+ T cells sorted from blood. This clonotype originated in a man between 18 and 35 years old in good health.

The CDR3 region has the DNA TGTGCCAGCAGTGCAACAGGGGGCCATCAGCCCCAGCATTTT. Its translation is CASSATGGHQPQHF. The chain is built from TRBV27 and TRBJ1-5, with 9 bases aligning to TRBD1. V was clipped by 5 bases and J by 5 bases; unmatched bases: 4. The CDR3 is 14 residues long. Germline V lookup: CDR1 MNHEY, CDR2 SMNVEV (reference sequence).